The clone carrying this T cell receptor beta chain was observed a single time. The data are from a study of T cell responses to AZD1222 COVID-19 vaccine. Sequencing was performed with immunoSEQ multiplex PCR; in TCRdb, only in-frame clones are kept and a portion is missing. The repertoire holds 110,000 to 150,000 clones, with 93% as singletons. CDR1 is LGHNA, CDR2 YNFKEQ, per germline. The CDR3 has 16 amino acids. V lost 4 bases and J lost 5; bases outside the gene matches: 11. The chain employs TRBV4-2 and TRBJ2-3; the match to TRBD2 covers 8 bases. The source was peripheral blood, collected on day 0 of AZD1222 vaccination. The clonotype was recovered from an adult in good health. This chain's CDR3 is CASSPRLSSGEDTQYF. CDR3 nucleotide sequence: TGTGCCAGCAGCCCTAGACTGAGTAGCGGGGAAGATACGCAGTATTTT.